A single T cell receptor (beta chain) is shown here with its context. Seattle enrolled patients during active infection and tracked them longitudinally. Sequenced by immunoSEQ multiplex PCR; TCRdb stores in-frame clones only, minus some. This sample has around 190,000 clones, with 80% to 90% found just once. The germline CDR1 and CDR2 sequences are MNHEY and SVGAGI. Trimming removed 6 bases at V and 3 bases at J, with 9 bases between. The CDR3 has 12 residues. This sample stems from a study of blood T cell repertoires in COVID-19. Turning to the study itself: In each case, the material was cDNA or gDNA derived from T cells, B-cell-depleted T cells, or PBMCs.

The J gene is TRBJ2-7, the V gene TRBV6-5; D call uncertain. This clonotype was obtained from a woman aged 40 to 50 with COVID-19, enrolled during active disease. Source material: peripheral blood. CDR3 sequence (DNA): TGTGCCAGCAGGCAGGATAACTACGAGCAGTACTTC. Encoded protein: CASRQDNYEQYF.